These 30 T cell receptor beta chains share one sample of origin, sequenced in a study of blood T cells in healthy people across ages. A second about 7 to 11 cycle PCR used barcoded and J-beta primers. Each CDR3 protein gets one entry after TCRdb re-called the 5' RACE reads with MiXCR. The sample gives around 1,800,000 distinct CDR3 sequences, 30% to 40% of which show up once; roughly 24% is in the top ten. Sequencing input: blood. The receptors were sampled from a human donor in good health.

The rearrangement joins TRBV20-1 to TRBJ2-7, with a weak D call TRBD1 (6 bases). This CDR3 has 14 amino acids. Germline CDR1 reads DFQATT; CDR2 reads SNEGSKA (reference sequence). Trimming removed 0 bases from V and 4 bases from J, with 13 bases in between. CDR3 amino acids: CSARDGSGVYEQYF. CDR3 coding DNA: TGCAGTGCTAGAGATGGGTCAGGGGTGTACGAGCAGTACTTC.

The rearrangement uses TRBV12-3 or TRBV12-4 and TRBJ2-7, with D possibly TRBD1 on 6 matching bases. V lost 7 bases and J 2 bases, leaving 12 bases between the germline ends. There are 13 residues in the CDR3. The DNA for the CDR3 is TGTGCCAGCACCAGGGACACAACCTACGAGCAGTACTTC. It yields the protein CASTRDTTYEQYF.

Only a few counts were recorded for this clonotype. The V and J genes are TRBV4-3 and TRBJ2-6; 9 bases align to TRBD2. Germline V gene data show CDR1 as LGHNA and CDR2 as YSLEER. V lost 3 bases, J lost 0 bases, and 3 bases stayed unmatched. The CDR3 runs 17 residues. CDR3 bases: TGCGCCAGCAGCCAGCTAGCGGGGATCTCTGGGGCCAACGTCCTGACTTTC. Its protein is CASSQLAGISGANVLTF.

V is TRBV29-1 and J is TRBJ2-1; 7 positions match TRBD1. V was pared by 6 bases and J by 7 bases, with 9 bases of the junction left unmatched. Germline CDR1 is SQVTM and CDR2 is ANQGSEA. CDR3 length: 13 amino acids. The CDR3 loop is CSVIQGLGNEQFF. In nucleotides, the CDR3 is TGCAGCGTGATACAGGGGTTGGGGAATGAGCAGTTCTTC.

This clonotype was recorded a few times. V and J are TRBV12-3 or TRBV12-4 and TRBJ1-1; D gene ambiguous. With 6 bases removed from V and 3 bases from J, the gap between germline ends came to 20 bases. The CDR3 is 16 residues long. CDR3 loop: CASSPVGMEGDTEAFF. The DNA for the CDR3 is TGTGCCAGCAGCCCCGTCGGGATGGAGGGAGACACTGAAGCTTTCTTT.

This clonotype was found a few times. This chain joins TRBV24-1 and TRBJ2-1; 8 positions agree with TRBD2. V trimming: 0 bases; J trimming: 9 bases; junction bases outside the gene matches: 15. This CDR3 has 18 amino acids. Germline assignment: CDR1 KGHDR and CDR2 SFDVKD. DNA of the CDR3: TGTGCCACCAGTGATTTGCTTTCCGGGACTAGTGCGGGTAGTGAGCAGTTCTTC. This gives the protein CATSDLLSGTSAGSEQFF.

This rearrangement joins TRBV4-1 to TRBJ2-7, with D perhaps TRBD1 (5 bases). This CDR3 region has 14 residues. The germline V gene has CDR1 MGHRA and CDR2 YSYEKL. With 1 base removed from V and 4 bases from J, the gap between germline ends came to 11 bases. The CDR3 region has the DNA TGCGCCAGCAGCCAAGGCACAGGTCATTACGAGCAGTACTTC. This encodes CASSQGTGHYEQYF.

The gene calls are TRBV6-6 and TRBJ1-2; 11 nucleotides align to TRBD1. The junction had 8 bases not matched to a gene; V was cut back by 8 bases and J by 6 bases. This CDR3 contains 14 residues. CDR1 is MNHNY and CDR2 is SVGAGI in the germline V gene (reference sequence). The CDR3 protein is CASSPGQGANGYTF. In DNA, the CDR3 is TGTGCCAGCTCCCCCGGACAGGGGGCTAATGGCTACACCTTC.

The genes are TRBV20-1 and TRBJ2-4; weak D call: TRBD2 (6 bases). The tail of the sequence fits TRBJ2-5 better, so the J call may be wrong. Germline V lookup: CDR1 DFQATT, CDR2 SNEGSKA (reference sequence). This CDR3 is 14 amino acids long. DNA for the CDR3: TGCAGTGCCGCCGGGACTGGTGGCACGGAGACCCAGTACTTC. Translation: CSAAGTGGTETQYF.

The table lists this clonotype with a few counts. As DNA, the CDR3 is TGTGCCAGCCGATTAAGGGGACTACCCTACAATGAGCAGTTCTTC. It specifies CASRLRGLPYNEQFF. The chain uses TRBV7-2 and TRBJ2-1, with 7 bases aligning to TRBD2. From germline, CDR1 is SGHTA and CDR2 FQGNSA. This CDR3 comprises 15 residues. The V gene end was trimmed by 8 bases and the J gene end by 2 bases; junction bases not matched to a gene: 9.

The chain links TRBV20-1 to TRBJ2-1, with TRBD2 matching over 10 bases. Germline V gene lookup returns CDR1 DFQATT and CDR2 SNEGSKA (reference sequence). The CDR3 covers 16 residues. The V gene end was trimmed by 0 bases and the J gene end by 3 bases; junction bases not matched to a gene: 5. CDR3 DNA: TGCAGTGCTAGAGACTATGTAGCGGGGGGCTACAATGAGCAGTTCTTC. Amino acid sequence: CSARDYVAGGYNEQFF.

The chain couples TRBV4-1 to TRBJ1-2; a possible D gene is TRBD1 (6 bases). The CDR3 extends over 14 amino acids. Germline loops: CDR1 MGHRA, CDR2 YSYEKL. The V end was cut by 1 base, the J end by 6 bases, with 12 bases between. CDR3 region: CASSQGGPPHGYTF. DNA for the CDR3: TGCGCCAGCAGCCAAGGGGGGCCCCCCCATGGCTACACCTTC.

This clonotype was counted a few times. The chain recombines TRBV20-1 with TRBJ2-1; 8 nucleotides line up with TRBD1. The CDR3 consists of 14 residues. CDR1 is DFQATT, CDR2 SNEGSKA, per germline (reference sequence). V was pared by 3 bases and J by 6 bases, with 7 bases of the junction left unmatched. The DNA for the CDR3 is TGCAGTGCTAGGGGACAGGTTGATTTCAATGAGCAGTTCTTC. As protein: CSARGQVDFNEQFF.

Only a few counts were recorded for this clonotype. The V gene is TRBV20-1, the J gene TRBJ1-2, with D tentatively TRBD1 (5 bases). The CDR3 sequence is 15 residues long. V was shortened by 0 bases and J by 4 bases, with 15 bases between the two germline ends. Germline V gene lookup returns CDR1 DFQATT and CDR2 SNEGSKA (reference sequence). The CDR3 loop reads CSARDWAGFIYGYTF. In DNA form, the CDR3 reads TGCAGTGCTAGAGATTGGGCAGGGTTTATCTATGGCTACACCTTC.

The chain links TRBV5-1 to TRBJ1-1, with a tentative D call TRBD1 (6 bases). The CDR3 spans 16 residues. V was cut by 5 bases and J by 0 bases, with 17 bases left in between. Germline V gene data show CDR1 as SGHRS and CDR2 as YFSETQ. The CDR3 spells CASSPRTAILNTEAFF. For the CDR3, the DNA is TGCGCCAGCAGTCCGCGGACAGCGATTCTGAACACTGAAGCTTTCTTT.

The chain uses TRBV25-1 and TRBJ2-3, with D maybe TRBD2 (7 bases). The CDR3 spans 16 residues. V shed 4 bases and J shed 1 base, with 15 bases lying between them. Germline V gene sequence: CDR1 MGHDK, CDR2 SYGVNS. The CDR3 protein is CASSGGGGDGTDTQYF. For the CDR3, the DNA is TGTGCCAGCAGTGGAGGGGGAGGGGATGGCACAGATACGCAGTATTTT.

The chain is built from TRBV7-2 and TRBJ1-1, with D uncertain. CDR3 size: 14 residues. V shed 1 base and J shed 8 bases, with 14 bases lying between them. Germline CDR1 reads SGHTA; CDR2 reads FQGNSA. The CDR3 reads CASSLEGWAREAFF. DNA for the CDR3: TGTGCCAGCAGCTTAGAAGGCTGGGCCAGAGAAGCTTTCTTT. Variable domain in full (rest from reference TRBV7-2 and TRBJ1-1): GAGVSQSPSNKVTEKGKDVELRCDPISGHTALYWYRQSLGQGLEFLIYFQGNSAPDKSGLPSDRFSAERTGGSVSTLTIQRTQQEDSAVYLCASSLEGWAREAFFGQGTRLTVV.

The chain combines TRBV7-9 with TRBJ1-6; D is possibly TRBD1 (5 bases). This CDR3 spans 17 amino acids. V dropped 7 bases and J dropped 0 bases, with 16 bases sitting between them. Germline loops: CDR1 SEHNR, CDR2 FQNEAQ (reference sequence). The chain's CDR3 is CASTGSEEGSYNSPLHF. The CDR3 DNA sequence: TGTGCCAGCACAGGGAGCGAGGAGGGCTCCTATAATTCACCCCTCCACTTT.

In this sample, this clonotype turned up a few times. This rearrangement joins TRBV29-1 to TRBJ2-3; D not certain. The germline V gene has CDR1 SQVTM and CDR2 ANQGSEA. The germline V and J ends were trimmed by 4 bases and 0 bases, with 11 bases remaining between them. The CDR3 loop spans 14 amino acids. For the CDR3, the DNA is TGCAGCGTTGGTGTTATCTCTAGCACAGATACGCAGTATTTT. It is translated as CSVGVISSTDTQYF.

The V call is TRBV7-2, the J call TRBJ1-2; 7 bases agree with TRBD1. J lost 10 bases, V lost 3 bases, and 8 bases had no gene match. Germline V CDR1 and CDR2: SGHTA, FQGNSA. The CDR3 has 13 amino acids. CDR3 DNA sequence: TGTGCCAGCAGCTTGGTACAGGGGTCAACCTACACCTTC. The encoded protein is CASSLVQGSTYTF. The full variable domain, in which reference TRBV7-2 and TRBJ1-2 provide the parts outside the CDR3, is GAGVSQSPSNKVTEKGKDVELRCDPISGHTALYWYRQSLGQGLEFLIYFQGNSAPDKSGLPSDRFSAERTGGSVSTLTIQRTQQEDSAVYLCASSLVQGSTYTFGSGTRLTVV.

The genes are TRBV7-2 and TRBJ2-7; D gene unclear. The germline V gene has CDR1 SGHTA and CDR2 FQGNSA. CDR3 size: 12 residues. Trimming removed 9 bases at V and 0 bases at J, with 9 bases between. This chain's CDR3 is CASRKSSYEQYF. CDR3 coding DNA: TGTGCCAGTAGGAAAAGCTCCTACGAGCAGTACTTC.

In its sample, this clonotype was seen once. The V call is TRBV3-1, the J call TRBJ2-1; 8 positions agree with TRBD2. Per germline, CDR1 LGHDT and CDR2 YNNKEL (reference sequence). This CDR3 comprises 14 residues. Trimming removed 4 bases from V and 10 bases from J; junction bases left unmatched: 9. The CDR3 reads CASSLPGRAREQFF. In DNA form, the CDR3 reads TGTGCCAGCAGCCTACCCGGGAGGGCCCGGGAGCAGTTCTTC.

CDR3 nucleotide sequence: TGTGCCAGCAGCTTAATCCACAACGGGAAAGGGACCCAGTACTTC. Translation: CASSLIHNGKGTQYF. V is TRBV13 and J is TRBJ2-5, with TRBD2 as a possible D gene (5 bases). The germline V gene encodes CDR1 PRHDT and CDR2 FYEKMQ (reference sequence). The CDR3 length is 15 residues. Trimming stripped 2 bases from V and 7 bases from J, with 17 bases between.

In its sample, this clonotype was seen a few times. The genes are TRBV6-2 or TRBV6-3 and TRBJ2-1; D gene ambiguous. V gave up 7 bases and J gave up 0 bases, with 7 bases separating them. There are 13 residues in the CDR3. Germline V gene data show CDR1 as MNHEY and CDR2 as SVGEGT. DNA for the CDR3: TGTGCCAGCATGGTGAGCTCCTACAATGAGCAGTTCTTC. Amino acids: CASMVSSYNEQFF.

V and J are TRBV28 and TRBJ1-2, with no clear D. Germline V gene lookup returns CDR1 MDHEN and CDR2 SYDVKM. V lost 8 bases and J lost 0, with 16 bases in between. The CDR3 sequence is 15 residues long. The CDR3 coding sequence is TGTGCCAGCGATTCCCGGAGTACGCCTAACTATGGCTACACCTTC. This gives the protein CASDSRSTPNYGYTF.

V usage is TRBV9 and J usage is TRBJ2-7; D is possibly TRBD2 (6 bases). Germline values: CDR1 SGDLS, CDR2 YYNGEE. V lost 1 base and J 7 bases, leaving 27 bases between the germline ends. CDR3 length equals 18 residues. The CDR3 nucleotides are TGTGCCAGCAGCGTATGGGTTGGTCGGGGGAGCTCCTACAATGAGCAGTACTTC. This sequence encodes CASSVWVGRGSSYNEQYF. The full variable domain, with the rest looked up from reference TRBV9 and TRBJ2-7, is DSGVTQTPKHLITATGQRVTLRCSPRSGDLSVYWYQQSLDQGLQFLIQYYNGEERAKGNILERFSAQQFPDLHSELNLSSLELGDSALYFCASSVWVGRGSSYNEQYFGPGTRLTVT.

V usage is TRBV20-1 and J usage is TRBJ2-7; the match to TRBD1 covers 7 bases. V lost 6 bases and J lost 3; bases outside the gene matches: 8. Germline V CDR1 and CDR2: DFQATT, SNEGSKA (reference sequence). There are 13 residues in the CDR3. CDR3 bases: TGCAGTGCCCCGACAGGGTTGTTCTACGAGCAGTACTTC. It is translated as CSAPTGLFYEQYF.

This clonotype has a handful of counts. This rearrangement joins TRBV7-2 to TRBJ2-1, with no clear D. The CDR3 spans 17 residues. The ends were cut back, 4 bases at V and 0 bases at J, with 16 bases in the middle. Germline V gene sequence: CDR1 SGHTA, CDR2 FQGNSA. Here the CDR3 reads CASSSAPQEFSYNEQFF. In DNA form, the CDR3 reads TGTGCCAGCAGCTCAGCACCACAAGAATTCTCCTACAATGAGCAGTTCTTC. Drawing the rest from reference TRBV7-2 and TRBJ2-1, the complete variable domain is GAGVSQSPSNKVTEKGKDVELRCDPISGHTALYWYRQSLGQGLEFLIYFQGNSAPDKSGLPSDRFSAERTGGSVSTLTIQRTQQEDSAVYLCASSSAPQEFSYNEQFFGPGTRLTVL.

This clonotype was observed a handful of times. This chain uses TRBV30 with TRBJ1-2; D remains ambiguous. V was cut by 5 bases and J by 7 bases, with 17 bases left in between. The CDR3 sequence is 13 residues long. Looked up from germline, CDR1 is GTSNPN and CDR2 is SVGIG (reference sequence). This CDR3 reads CAWDRPEGCGYTF. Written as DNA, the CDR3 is TGTGCCTGGGATCGTCCCGAGGGCTGTGGCTACACCTTC.

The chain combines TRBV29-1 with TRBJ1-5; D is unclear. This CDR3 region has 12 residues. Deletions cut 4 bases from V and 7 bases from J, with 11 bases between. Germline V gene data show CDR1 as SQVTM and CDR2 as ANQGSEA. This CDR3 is CSVGSDGQPQHF. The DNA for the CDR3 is TGCAGCGTTGGCAGTGATGGACAGCCCCAGCATTTT.